This T cell receptor (beta chain) emerged from a study of CD8 T cells in Susac syndrome. CDR1 GTSNPN and CDR2 SVGIG come from the germline V gene (reference sequence). CDR3 length: 16 amino acids. The ends lost 0 bases at V and 5 bases at J; junction bases unmatched: 10. A quantity of about 0.5 to 1 ug RNA underwent reverse transcription using random hexamers. By means of immunoSEQ multiplex PCR, TCR beta CDR3 spanning 54 Vbeta and 13 Jbeta underwent amplification. MiXCR, applied by TCRdb to the immunoSEQ multiplex PCR reads, yields one record per CDR3 protein. The data show about 120,000 distinct CDR3 sequences, with approximately 93% seen just once and 0.093% held by the top ten.

The sequence came from a human donor with multiple sclerosis. This rearrangement joins TRBV30 to TRBJ2-5; 9 bases fit TRBD2. Sequencing input: CD4+ T cells from PBMCs. DNA for the CDR3: TGTGCCTGGAGTGTACTGGGCGGGGGGGCCGGGGAGACCCAGTACTTC. This gives the protein CAWSVLGGGAGETQYF.